A selection of T cell receptor beta chains follows, all from one sample in a study of response to subunit inactivated influenza vaccine. TCRdb recomputed calls from the RT-PCR reads with MiXCR, one row per CDR3 protein. The data show more than 600,000 distinct CDR3 sequences, approximately 17% seen once. Sequenced material: PBMCs from blood, taken 4 to 6 days after vaccination. The receptors here all came from a man aged 45-65 years who received an inactivated influenza vaccine. Both conserved end residues are part of each CDR3. The D gene is left open where the match is weak. The size field is filled for only some rows; it gives once, few, many or a size class.

v_call: TRBV20-1
clone_size: NA
j_call: TRBJ2-2
d_call: TRBD1
cdr3_aa: CSAPSGGGWTGELFF
cdr3_nt: TGCAGTGCACCTTCAGGGGGCGGTTGGACCGGGGAGCTGTTTTTT

v_call: TRBV4-2
clone_size: NA
j_call: TRBJ2-1
d_call: TRBD1
cdr3_aa: CASSQGTGEFFRFF
cdr3_nt: TGTGCCAGCAGCCAAGGGACAGGGGAATTTTTTCGGTTCTTC

v_call: TRBV25-1
clone_size: few
j_call: TRBJ2-7
d_call: TRBD2
cdr3_aa: CASSEGGVSPYEQYF
cdr3_nt: TGTGCCAGCAGTGAGGGGGGGGTATCCCCCTACGAGCAGTACTTC

v_call: TRBV11-2
clone_size: few
j_call: TRBJ2-7
d_call: TRBD2
cdr3_aa: CASTPGIAGAYEQYF
cdr3_nt: TGTGCCAGCACCCCCGGAATAGCGGGGGCCTACGAGCAGTACTTC

v_call: TRBV20-1
clone_size: NA
j_call: TRBJ2-1
d_call: TRBD2
cdr3_aa: CSALSSGYSSYNEQFF
cdr3_nt: TGCAGTGCTCTTTCTAGCGGCTACAGCTCCTACAATGAGCAGTTCTTC

v_call: TRBV5-6
clone_size: many
j_call: TRBJ1-2
d_call: NA
cdr3_aa: CASSAGNYGYTF
cdr3_nt: TGTGCCAGCAGCGCCGGGAATTATGGCTACACCTTC

v_call: TRBV20-1
clone_size: NA
j_call: TRBJ1-5
d_call: TRBD1
cdr3_aa: CSAHRQGASQPQHF
cdr3_nt: TGCAGTGCTCACCGACAGGGGGCATCCCAGCCCCAGCATTTT

v_call: TRBV12-3/TRBV12-4
clone_size: many
j_call: TRBJ1-4
d_call: NA
cdr3_aa: CASSTSAGTGKLFF
cdr3_nt: TGTGCCAGCAGTACCTCCGCAGGGACGGGGAAACTGTTTTTT

v_call: TRBV20-1
clone_size: few
j_call: TRBJ2-7
d_call: TRBD2
cdr3_aa: CSARDPLAGDPYEQYF
cdr3_nt: TGCAGTGCTAGAGATCCACTAGCGGGGGACCCCTACGAGCAGTACTTC

v_call: TRBV7-2
clone_size: NA
j_call: TRBJ2-7
d_call: TRBD1
cdr3_aa: CASNSRTGSSYEQYF
cdr3_nt: TGTGCCAGCAACTCCCGGACAGGGAGCTCCTACGAGCAGTACTTC

v_call: TRBV30
clone_size: NA
j_call: TRBJ1-2
d_call: NA
cdr3_aa: CAWRRTPEVTANYGYTF
cdr3_nt: TGTGCCTGGAGGCGGACACCCGAAGTAACAGCTAACTATGGCTACACCTTC

v_call: TRBV9
clone_size: few
j_call: TRBJ2-1
d_call: NA
cdr3_aa: CASSPGPSQRNEQFF
cdr3_nt: TGTGCCAGCAGCCCTGGCCCCTCGCAGCGCAATGAGCAGTTCTTC

v_call: TRBV14
clone_size: NA
j_call: TRBJ2-1
d_call: NA
cdr3_aa: CASSPTRLEQFF
cdr3_nt: TGTGCCAGCAGCCCCACTAGACTTGAGCAGTTCTTC

v_call: TRBV5-1
clone_size: few
j_call: TRBJ1-2
d_call: NA
cdr3_aa: CASSLGQPFLNYGYTF
cdr3_nt: TGCGCCAGCAGCTTGGGACAGCCTTTCCTTAACTATGGCTACACCTTC

v_call: TRBV6-2/TRBV6-3
clone_size: NA
j_call: TRBJ2-7
d_call: TRBD2
cdr3_aa: CASSASSGSVIF
cdr3_nt: TGTGCCAGCAGTGCTTCTAGCGGGAGTGTGATCTTC

v_call: TRBV29-1
clone_size: few
j_call: TRBJ2-7
d_call: NA
cdr3_aa: CSAGDSRYEQYF
cdr3_nt: TGCAGCGCTGGGGACTCAAGATACGAGCAGTACTTC

v_call: TRBV10-3
clone_size: NA
j_call: TRBJ2-7
d_call: TRBD1
cdr3_aa: CAISDLGTGDKQYF
cdr3_nt: TGTGCCATCAGTGACCTCGGGACAGGGGACAAGCAGTACTTC

v_call: TRBV9
clone_size: many
j_call: TRBJ2-1
d_call: NA
cdr3_aa: CASSVNTVNEQFF
cdr3_nt: TGTGCCAGCAGCGTAAATACAGTAAATGAGCAGTTCTTC

v_call: TRBV5-1
clone_size: few
j_call: TRBJ2-2
d_call: NA
cdr3_aa: CASSFWESGELFF
cdr3_nt: TGCGCCAGCAGCTTCTGGGAGTCCGGGGAGCTGTTTTTT

v_call: TRBV4-3
clone_size: few
j_call: TRBJ2-1
d_call: NA
cdr3_aa: CASSQDWGLGSYNEQFF
cdr3_nt: TGCGCCAGCAGCCAAGATTGGGGACTGGGCTCCTACAATGAGCAGTTCTTC

v_call: TRBV12-3/TRBV12-4
clone_size: NA
j_call: TRBJ1-6
d_call: NA
cdr3_aa: CASSMGATGSPLHF
cdr3_nt: TGTGCCAGCAGCATGGGGGCCACGGGTTCACCCCTCCACTTT

v_call: TRBV7-2
clone_size: NA
j_call: TRBJ2-7
d_call: NA
cdr3_aa: CASSPLEGYEQYF
cdr3_nt: TGTGCCAGCAGCCCTCTCGAAGGGTACGAGCAGTACTTC

v_call: TRBV3-1
clone_size: NA
j_call: TRBJ1-1
d_call: NA
cdr3_aa: CASSHTGKRDTEAFF
cdr3_nt: TGTGCCAGCAGCCACACTGGTAAGCGGGACACTGAAGCTTTCTTT

v_call: TRBV7-9
clone_size: NA
j_call: TRBJ2-1
d_call: NA
cdr3_aa: CASSLATPPTPYNEQFF
cdr3_nt: TGTGCCAGCAGCTTAGCGACTCCACCAACCCCATACAATGAGCAGTTCTTC

v_call: TRBV7-2
clone_size: few
j_call: TRBJ2-7
d_call: NA
cdr3_aa: CASSLVAGAGEQYF
cdr3_nt: TGTGCCAGCAGCTTAGTTGCAGGGGCGGGCGAGCAGTACTTC

v_call: TRBV7-6
clone_size: few
j_call: TRBJ2-7
d_call: NA
cdr3_aa: CASSYSPSYEQYF
cdr3_nt: TGTGCCAGCAGCTATTCCCCATCCTACGAGCAGTACTTC

v_call: TRBV24-1
clone_size: NA
j_call: TRBJ2-2
d_call: NA
cdr3_aa: CATSDTGIANTGELFF
cdr3_nt: TGTGCCACCAGTGATACAGGGATAGCGAACACCGGGGAGCTGTTTTTT

v_call: TRBV30
clone_size: few
j_call: TRBJ2-5
d_call: TRBD1
cdr3_aa: CAWSSGGFRETQYF
cdr3_nt: TGTGCCTGGAGTTCAGGGGGCTTTAGGGAGACCCAGTACTTC

v_call: TRBV29-1
clone_size: many
j_call: TRBJ2-3
d_call: TRBD1
cdr3_aa: CSAFKGAVDTQYF
cdr3_nt: TGCAGCGCCTTTAAGGGGGCCGTAGATACGCAGTATTTT

v_call: TRBV11-2
clone_size: NA
j_call: TRBJ2-5
d_call: NA
cdr3_aa: CASSLDLGIQETQYF
cdr3_nt: TGTGCCAGCAGCTTAGATTTGGGGATTCAAGAGACCCAGTACTTC

v_call: TRBV20-1
clone_size: few
j_call: TRBJ2-5
d_call: TRBD1
cdr3_aa: CSARDRAQETQYF
cdr3_nt: TGCAGTGCCAGGGACAGGGCGCAAGAGACCCAGTACTTC